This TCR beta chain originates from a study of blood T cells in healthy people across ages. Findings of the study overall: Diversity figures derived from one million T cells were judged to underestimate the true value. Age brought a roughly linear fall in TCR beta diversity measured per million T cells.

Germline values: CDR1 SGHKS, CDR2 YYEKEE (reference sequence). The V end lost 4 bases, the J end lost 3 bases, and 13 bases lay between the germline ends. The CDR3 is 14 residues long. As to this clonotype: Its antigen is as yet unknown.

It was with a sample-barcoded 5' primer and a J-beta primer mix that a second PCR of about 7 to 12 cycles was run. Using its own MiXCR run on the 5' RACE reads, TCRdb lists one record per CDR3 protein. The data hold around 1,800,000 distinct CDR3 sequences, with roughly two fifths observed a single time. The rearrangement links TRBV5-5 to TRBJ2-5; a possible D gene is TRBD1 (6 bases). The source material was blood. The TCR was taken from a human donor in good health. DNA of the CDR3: TGTGCCAGCAGCCTATGGACAGCCAAAGAGACCCAGTACTTC. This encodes CASSLWTAKETQYF.